This TCR beta chain comes out of a study of blood T cell repertoires in COVID-19. The assay was immunoSEQ multiplex PCR, and TCRdb's table has in-frame clones only and misses some. Of about 160,000 clones listed, about 93% were seen once; the top ten hold about 5%. This CDR3 has 12 amino acids. Germline lookup yields CDR1 GTSNPN and CDR2 SVGIG (reference sequence). V shed 5 bases and J shed 1 base, with 8 bases lying between them. As to this clone: This specimen includes other DNA sequences encoding the same CDR3.

This sequence was found in a woman aged 45-60 years with acute or convalescent COVID-19. Source material: peripheral blood. The rearrangement links TRBV30 to TRBJ1-1, with a tentative D call TRBD1 (5 bases). CDR3 coding DNA: TGTGCCTGGGACAGAGGGAACACTGAAGCTTTCTTT. This gives the protein CAWDRGNTEAFF.